What follows are 5 T cell receptor beta chains derived from one specimen sequenced in a study of T cells in Graves' hyperthyroidism and ophthalmopathy. Authors of the study amplified TCR beta CDR3 regions from RNA transcripts. The HTBI primer set served for first-round RT-PCR of the TCR CDR3. TCRdb itself ran the multiplex PCR reads through MiXCR, one entry per CDR3 protein. This sample has about 590,000 distinct CDR3 sequences, with 15% to 19% found just once. The sample comprised blood. These receptors all come from a woman under 40 with Graves' hyperthyroidism.

The V gene is TRBV6-5, the J gene TRBJ2-7; D is undetermined. The CDR3 totals 15 residues. Germline CDR1 MNHEY, CDR2 SVGAGI. V dropped 0 bases and J dropped 6 bases, with 15 bases sitting between them. The CDR3 is CASSYSVRPAGEQYF. CDR3 nucleotides: TGTGCCAGCAGTTACTCCGTCAGGCCAGCTGGCGAGCAGTACTTC.

This clonotype was counted many times. The V call is TRBV12-3 or TRBV12-4, the J call TRBJ1-5; 11 positions agree with TRBD1. The CDR3 has 16 amino acids. J gave up 2 bases and V 6 bases, and 6 bases lay outside the gene matches. The CDR3 bases are TGTGCCAGCAGAAGGACAGGGGGCGCAGGCAATCAGCCCCAGCATTTT. It translates to CASRRTGGAGNQPQHF.

This clonotype occurred many times. The CDR3, as DNA: TGTGCCAGCAGCCAAGATATCTCAACAGGGAGTGGCTACACCTTC. It yields the protein CASSQDISTGSGYTF. J is TRBJ1-2 and V is TRBV3-1, with a tentative D call TRBD1 (6 bases). CDR3 length: 15 amino acids. V was cut by 0 bases and J by 7 bases, with 15 bases left in between. The germline CDR1 and CDR2 sequences are LGHDT and YNNKEL (reference sequence).

In nucleotides, the CDR3 is TGCGCCAGCAGCCCTAGGACTAGCGGGAGGGAGCTGTTTTTT. This sequence encodes CASSPRTSGRELFF. The V call is TRBV4-1, the J call TRBJ2-2, with 12 positions matching TRBD2. The junction had 3 bases not matched to a gene; V was cut back by 4 bases and J by 9 bases. Germline lookup yields CDR1 MGHRA and CDR2 YSYEKL. The length of the CDR3 is 14 residues.

This clonotype came up many times. J is TRBJ2-1 and V is TRBV20-1; D may be TRBD2 (6 bases). Germline V lookup: CDR1 DFQATT, CDR2 SNEGSKA (reference sequence). The CDR3 sequence is 13 residues long. Trimming left V 3 bases short and J 7 bases short, with 13 bases between. The CDR3 DNA reads as TGCAGTGCTAGGCCGGGAGTGCCTAATGAGCAGTTCTTC. Amino acids: CSARPGVPNEQFF.